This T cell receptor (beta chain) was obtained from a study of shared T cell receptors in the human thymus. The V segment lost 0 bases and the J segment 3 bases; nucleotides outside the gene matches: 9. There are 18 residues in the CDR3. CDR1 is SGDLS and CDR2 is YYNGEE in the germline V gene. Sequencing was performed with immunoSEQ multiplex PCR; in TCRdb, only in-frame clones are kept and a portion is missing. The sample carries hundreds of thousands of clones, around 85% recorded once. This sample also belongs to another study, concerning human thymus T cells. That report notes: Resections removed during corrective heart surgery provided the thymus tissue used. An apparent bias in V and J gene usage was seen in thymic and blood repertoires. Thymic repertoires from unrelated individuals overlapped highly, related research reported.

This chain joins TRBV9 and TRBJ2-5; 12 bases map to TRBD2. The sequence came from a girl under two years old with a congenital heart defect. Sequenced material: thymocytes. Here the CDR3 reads CASSVELAGGRDKETQYF. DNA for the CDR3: TGTGCCAGCAGCGTAGAACTAGCGGGGGGCCGAGACAAAGAGACCCAGTACTTC.